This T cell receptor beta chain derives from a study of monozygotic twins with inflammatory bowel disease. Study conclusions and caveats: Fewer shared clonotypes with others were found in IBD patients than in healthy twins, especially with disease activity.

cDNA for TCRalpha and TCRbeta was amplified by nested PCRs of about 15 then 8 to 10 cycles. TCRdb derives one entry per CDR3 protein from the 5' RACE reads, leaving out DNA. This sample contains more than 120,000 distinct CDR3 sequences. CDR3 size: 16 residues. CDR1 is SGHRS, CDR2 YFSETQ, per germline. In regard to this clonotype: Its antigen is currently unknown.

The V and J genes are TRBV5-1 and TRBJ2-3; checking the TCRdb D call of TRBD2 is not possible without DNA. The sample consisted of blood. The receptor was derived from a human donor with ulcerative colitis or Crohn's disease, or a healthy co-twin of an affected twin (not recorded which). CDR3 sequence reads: CASSSRTSGGTDTQYF.